This T cell receptor beta chain was profiled in a study of low-dose radiotherapy and immunotherapy resistance in tumors. Study as a whole: Those assigned to Cohort 2 were treated with 1 Gy per fraction every two weeks (13 Gy in total over 26 weeks). Cyclophosphamide was given intravenously at 200 mg/m2 every two weeks, and each dose came one day before radiation and immunotherapy.

Time point indicated: before trial treatment. Primers targeting TRAV and TRBV primed first-strand cDNA, covering alpha and beta chains. TCR amplification involved around 22 PCR cycles with a constant-region primer and V-primer adapter. TCRdb fed the reads into MiXCR, producing one record per CDR3 protein. The table lists 45,000 to 75,000 distinct CDR3 sequences, about 25% of them singletons, with around 5.7% in the top ten. This material consisted of PBMCs, taken before treatment. The receptor comes from a male donor with prostate cancer.

CDR3 region: CASKQGAGNTGELFF. Written as DNA, the CDR3 is TGTGCCAGCAAACAGGGGGCAGGGAACACCGGGGAGCTGTTTTTT. The chain uses TRBV6-1 and TRBJ2-2, with TRBD1 matching 9 bases. Per the germline V gene, CDR1 is MNHNS and CDR2 is SASEGT. The V gene end was trimmed by 7 bases and the J gene end by 1 base; junction bases not matched to a gene: 4. This CDR3 contains 15 residues.